This TCR beta chain was captured in a study of blood T cells in healthy people across ages (dated by TCRdb to the mid-2010s). Some background on the complete study: Template switching captured roughly one uniquely barcoded TCR beta cDNA molecule per two T cells in model experiments. For two donors (one aged 18 to 30 and one aged 80 or older), the study analyzed two additional independent replicas of 1 million unique cDNA reads from the same blood draw. To avoid experimental bias, donors of different ages were randomly spread across the sequencing lanes. Donors were grouped into four age groups: young (average 16 years), middle-aged (roughly 38), aged (roughly 67) and long-lived (less than 85). To track age-related changes in TCR beta repertoire diversity, the study relied on deep sequencing normalized with unique cDNA molecular identifiers.

The CDR3 sequence holds 14 residues, the cysteine and phenylalanine included. Here the CDR3 DNA is all that survives: 42 bases in frame from base 1. V lost 6 bases and J lost 5 bases; the stretch between them is 17 bases long. Sequences MDHEN (CDR1) and SYDVKM (CDR2) are obtained from the germline V gene. The library was obtained by 5' RACE. The sequencer listed for this sample is Illumina HiSeq 2500. A second about 7 to 11 cycle PCR used a sample-barcoded 5' primer and a J-beta primer mix. A unique molecular identifier was introduced onto each TCR beta cDNA molecule by a template-switch 5' adaptor carrying 12 random nucleotides. Each sample yielded at least 2.5 million CDR3-containing paired-end reads. All of the RNA was converted into first-strand cDNA using the Mint cDNA synthesis kit, with a TRBC-specific oligonucleotide serving as the primer. Following uracil-DNA glycosylase treatment, a first 18-cycle PCR with universal primers M1SS and BC2_uni_R was performed on all cDNA. For the original study's pipeline: Each sample was normalized by randomly selecting 1 million high-quality reads, each carrying a distinct molecular identifier. Reads with shared molecular identifiers were discarded instead of being binned into consensus sequences. MiTCR, run with a Q25 quality threshold and the strictest error-elimination algorithm, handled CDR3 identification, clonotype clustering and error correction. A nonparametric unseen species model using Euler transformation provided a lower-bound estimate of total TCR beta diversity. The public sequencing data were trimmed at Q25 with fastp and processed into clonotypes with MiXCR by TCRdb, which kept only in-frame beta chains. Each entry is one CDR3 protein sequence, shown with its most common DNA and genes. The V and J calls follow TCRdb's processing rather than the paper's. Counted in this sample were roughly 1,500,000 distinct CDR3 sequences; roughly 32% of them appeared once. The top ten constitute around 10% of the sample.

Overall study outcomes, separate from this receptor: There was a strong correlation between observed TCR beta diversity and the percentage of naive T cells measured by flow cytometry. Total diversity estimates from one million sequenced T cells were considered lower bounds and underestimates. The long-lived group showed more naive CD4+ T cells, fewer expanded clones and increased TCR diversity than the aged group, suggesting age selection. Because profiling used bulk unsorted PBMCs, naive and antigen-experienced compartments could not be compared conclusively. As age increased, observed TCR beta diversity per million T cells dropped in a roughly linear way, and a significant reduction was already evident by age 40. Donor CMV infection status was unknown, potentially confounding age-related changes in expanded clonotypes.

Concerning this clonotype: Its recognized antigen is unknown. There are no base qualities to consult, and no much larger clone falls within one base.

The donors were about 40 Caucasian individuals from Russia, aged roughly 6 to 90 years, who were systemically healthy. Each donor gave ten milliliters of peripheral blood, collected into EDTA-treated Vacutainer tubes. PBMCs were isolated by Ficoll-Paque density-gradient centrifugation, with at least 6 million obtained per sample. Total RNA, at least 5 micrograms per sample, was extracted from PBMCs with Trizol reagent. For every donor, an aliquot of PBMCs went through flow cytometry to measure the percentages of naive CD45RAhigh/CD27high T cells. What was sequenced was blood. The sequence links TRBV28 to TRBJ2-7; no confident D gene assignment can be made. The source is a woman aged 25 to 39 in good health. This receptor has the CDR3 CASSPFGVGHEQYF. The nucleotides are TGTGCCAGCAGCCCCTTTGGGGTTGGCCACGAGCAGTACTTC.